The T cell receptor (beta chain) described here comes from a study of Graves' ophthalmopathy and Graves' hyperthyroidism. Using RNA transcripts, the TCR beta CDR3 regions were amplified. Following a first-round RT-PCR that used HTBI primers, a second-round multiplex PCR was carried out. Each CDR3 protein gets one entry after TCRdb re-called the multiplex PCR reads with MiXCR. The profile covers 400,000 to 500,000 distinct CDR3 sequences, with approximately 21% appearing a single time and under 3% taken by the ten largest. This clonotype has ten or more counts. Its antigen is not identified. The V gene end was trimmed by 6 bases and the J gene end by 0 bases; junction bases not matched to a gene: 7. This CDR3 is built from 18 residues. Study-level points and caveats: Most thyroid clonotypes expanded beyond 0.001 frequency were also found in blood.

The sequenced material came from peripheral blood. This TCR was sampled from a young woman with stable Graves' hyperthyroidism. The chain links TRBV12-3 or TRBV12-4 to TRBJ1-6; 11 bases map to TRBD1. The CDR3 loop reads CASSGQGAGSSYNSPLHF. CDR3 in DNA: TGTGCCAGCAGCGGACAGGGGGCTGGGAGCTCCTATAATTCACCCCTCCACTTT.